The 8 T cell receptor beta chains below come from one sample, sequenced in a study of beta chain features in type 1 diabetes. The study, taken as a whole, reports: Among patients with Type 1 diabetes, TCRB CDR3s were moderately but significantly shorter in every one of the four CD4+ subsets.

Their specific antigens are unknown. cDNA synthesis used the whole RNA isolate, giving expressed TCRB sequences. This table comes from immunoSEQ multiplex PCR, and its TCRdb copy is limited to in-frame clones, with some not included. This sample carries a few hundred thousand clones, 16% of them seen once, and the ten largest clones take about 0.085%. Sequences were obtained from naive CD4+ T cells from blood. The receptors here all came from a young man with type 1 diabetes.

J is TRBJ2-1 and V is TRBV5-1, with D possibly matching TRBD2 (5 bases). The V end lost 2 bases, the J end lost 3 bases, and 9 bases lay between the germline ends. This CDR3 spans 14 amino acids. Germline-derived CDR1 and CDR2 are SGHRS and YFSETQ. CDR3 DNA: TGCGCCAGCAGCTTAAGCGGTATCTACAATGAGCAGTTCTTC. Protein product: CASSLSGIYNEQFF. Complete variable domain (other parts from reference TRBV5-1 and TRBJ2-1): KAGVTQTPRYLIKTRGQQVTLSCSPISGHRSVSWYQQTPGQGLQFLFEYFSETQRNKGNFPGRFSGRQFSNSRSEMNVSTLELGDSALYLCASSLSGIYNEQFFGPGTRLTVL.

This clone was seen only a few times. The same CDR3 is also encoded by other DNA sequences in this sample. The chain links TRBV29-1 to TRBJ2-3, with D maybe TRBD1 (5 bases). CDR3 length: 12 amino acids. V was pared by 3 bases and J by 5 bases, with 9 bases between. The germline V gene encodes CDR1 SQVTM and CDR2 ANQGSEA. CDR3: CSVDQGEDTQYF. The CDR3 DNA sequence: TGCAGCGTTGATCAGGGCGAAGATACGCAGTATTTT.

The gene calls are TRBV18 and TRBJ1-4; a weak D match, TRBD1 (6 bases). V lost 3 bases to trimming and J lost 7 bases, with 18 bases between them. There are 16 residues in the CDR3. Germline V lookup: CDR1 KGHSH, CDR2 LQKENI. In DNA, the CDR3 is TGTGCCAGCTCACCGACCAATCTTGGACAGAGTGAAAAACTGTTTTTT. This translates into CASSPTNLGQSEKLFF.

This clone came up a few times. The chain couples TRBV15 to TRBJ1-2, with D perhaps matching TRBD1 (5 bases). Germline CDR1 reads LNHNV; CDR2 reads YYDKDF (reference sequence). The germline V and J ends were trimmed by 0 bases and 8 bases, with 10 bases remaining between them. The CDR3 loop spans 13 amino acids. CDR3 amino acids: CATSRDLGDGYTF. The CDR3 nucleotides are TGTGCCACCAGCAGAGATCTCGGGGACGGCTACACCTTC.

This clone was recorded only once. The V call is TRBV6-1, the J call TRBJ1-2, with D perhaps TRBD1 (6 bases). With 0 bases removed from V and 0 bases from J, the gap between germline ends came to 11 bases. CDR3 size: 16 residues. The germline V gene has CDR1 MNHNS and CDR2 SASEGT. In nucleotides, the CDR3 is TGTGCCAGCAGTGAAGCCTACGGGACAACTAACTATGGCTACACCTTC. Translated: CASSEAYGTTNYGYTF.

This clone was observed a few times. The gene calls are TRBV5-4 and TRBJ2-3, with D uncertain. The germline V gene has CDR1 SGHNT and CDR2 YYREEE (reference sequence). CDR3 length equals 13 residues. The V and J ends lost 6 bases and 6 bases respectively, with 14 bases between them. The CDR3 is CASKQPRFDTQYF. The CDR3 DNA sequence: TGTGCCAGCAAGCAGCCGAGGTTCGATACGCAGTATTTT.

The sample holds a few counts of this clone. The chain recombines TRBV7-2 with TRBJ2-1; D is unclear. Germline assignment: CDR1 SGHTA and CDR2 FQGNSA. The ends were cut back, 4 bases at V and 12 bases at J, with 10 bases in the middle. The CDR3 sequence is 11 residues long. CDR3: CASSSPGTQFF. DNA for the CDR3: TGTGCCAGCAGCTCTCCGGGTACGCAGTTCTTC.

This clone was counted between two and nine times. The CDR3 DNA follows: TGTGCCAGCAGGGGACAGCCACAATCCTACAATGAGCAGTTCTTC. Protein sequence: CASRGQPQSYNEQFF. J is TRBJ2-1 and V is TRBV2; 7 bases fit TRBD1. The V segment lost 6 bases and the J segment 1 base; nucleotides outside the gene matches: 6. Germline values: CDR1 SNHLY, CDR2 FYNNEI. The CDR3 spans 15 residues.